This record looks at one T cell receptor beta chain sequence and its context. In the original analysis: Estimation of nucleated cell counts relied on the amplification of reference gene primers. The assay was immunoSEQ multiplex PCR, and TCRdb's table has in-frame clones only and misses some. V and J calls and clone size are as listed in that table; D and trimming were resolved from the DNA. The sample yields about 190,000 clones, roughly 86% seen once. This CDR3 comprises 13 residues. Trimming removed 6 bases at V and 1 base at J, with 9 bases between. Germline V gene lookup returns CDR1 MNHNY and CDR2 SVGAGI (reference sequence). This record belongs to a study of blood T cell repertoires in COVID-19. On the study more broadly: There were acute and convalescent COVID-19 samples, and they came from the United States, Italy and Spain. The cDNA or gDNA used as material had been derived from T cells, B-cell-depleted T cells, or PBMCs.

This sequence joins TRBV6-6 and TRBJ1-1; D ambiguous. The source material was peripheral blood. The origin of this receptor is a woman in her 70s with active or convalescent COVID-19. The chain's CDR3 is CASRNTENTEAFF. CDR3 DNA: TGTGCCAGCAGGAATACAGAGAACACTGAAGCTTTCTTT.